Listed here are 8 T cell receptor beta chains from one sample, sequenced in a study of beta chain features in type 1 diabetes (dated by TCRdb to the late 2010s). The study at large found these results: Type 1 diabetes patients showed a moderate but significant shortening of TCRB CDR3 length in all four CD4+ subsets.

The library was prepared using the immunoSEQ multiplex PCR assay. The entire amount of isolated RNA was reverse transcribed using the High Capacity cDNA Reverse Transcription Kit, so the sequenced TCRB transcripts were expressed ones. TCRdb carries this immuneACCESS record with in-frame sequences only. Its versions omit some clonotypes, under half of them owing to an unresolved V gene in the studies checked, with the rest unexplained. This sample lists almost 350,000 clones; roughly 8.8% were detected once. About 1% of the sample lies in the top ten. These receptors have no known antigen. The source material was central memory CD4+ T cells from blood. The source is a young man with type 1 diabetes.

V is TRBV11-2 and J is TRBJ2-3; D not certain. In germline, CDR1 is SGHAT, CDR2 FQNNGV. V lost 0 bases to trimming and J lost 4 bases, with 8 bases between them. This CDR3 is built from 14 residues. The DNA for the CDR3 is TGTGCCAGCAGCTTAGATGGGTGGGCAGATACGCAGTATTTT. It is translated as CASSLDGWADTQYF. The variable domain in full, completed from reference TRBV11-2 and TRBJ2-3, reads EAGVAQSPRYKIIEKRQSVAFWCNPISGHATLYWYQQILGQGPKLLIQFQNNGVVDDSQLPKDRFSAERLKGVDSTLKIQPAKLEDSAVYLCASSLDGWADTQYFGPGTRLTVL.

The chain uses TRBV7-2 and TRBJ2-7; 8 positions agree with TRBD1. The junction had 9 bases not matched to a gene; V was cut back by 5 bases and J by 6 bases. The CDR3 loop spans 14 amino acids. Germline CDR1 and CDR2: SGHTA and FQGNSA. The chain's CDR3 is CASSGRTGLGEQYF. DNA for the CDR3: TGTGCCAGCAGCGGAAGGACAGGGCTAGGCGAGCAGTACTTC.

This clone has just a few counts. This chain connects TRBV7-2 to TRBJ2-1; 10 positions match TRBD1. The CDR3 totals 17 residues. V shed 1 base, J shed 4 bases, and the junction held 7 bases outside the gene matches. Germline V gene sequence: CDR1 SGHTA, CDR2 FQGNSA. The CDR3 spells CASSLVRRDRGYNEQFF. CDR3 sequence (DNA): TGTGCCAGCAGCTTAGTCCGCCGGGACAGGGGATACAATGAGCAGTTCTTC.

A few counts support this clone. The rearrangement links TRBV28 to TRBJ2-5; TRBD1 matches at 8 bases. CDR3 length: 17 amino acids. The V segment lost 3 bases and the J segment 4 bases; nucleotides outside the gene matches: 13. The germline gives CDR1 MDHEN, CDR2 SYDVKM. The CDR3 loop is CASSFPRSGGSRETQYF. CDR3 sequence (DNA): TGTGCCAGCAGTTTCCCCCGATCAGGGGGCTCGCGAGAGACCCAGTACTTC.

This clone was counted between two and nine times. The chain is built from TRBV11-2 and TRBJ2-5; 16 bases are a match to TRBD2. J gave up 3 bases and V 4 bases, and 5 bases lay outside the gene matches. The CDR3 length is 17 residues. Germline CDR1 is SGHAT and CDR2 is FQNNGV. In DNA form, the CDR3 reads TGTGCCAGCAGCTCTGGGACTAGCGGGGGGGCCGAAGAGACCCAGTACTTC. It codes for CASSSGTSGGAEETQYF.

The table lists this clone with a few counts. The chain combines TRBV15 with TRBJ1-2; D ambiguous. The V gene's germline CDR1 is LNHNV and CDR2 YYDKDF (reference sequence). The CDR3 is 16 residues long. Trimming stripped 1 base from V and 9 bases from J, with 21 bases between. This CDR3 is CATSRGTGNPGWSYTF. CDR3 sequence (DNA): TGTGCCACCAGCAGAGGCACCGGGAACCCTGGATGGAGCTACACCTTC.

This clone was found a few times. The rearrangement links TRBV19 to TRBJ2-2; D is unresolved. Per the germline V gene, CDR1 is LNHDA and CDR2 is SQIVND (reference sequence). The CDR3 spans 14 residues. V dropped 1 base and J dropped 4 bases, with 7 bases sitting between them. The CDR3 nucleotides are TGTGCCAGTAGTATAGCAGCCAGCACCGGGGAGCTGTTTTTT. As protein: CASSIAASTGELFF.

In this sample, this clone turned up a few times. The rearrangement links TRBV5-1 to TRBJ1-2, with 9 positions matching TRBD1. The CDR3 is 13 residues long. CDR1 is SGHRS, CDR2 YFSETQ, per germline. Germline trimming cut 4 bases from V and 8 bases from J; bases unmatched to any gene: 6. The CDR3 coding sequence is TGCGCCAGCAGCCCGGGACAGGGCGAGGGCTACACCTTC. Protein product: CASSPGQGEGYTF.